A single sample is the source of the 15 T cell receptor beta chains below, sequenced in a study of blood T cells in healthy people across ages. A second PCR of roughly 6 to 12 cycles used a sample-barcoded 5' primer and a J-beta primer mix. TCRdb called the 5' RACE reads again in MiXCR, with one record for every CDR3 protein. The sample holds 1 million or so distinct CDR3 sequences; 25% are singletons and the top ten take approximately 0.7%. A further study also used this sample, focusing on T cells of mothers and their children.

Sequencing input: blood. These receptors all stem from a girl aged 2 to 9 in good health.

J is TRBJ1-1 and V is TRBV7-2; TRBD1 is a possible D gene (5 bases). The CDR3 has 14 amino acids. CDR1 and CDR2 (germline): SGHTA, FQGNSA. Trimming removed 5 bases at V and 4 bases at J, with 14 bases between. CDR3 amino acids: CASSQAGTGTEAFF. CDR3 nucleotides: TGTGCCAGCAGCCAAGCAGGGACGGGCACTGAAGCTTTCTTT. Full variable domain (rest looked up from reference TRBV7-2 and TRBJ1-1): GAGVSQSPSNKVTEKGKDVELRCDPISGHTALYWYRQSLGQGLEFLIYFQGNSAPDKSGLPSDRFSAERTGGSVSTLTIQRTQQEDSAVYLCASSQAGTGTEAFFGQGTRLTVV.

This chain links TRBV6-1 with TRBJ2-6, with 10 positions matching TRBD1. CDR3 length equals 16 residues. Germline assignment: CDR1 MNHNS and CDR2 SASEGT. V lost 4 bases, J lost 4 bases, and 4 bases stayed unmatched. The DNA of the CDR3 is TGTGCCAGCAGTGGGGACAGGGGATCGGGGGCCAACGTCCTGACTTTC. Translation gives CASSGDRGSGANVLTF.

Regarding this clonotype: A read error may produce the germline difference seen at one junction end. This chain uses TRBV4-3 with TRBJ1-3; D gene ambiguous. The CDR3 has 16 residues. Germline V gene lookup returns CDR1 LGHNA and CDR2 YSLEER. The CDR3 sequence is CASSQGPVGPGNNIYF. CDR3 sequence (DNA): TGCGCCAGCAGCCAAGGCCCGGTCGGGCCTGGAAACAACATATATTTT.

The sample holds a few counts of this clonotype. CDR3 coding DNA: TGTGCCAGCCTCCGAGGGGACAGGGACTACGAGCAGTACTTC. Protein product: CASLRGDRDYEQYF. The chain joins TRBV12-3 or TRBV12-4 to TRBJ2-5; TRBD1 matches 9 bases. TRBJ2-7 explains the end of the DNA better; the J call may be wrong. The CDR3 is 14 amino acids.

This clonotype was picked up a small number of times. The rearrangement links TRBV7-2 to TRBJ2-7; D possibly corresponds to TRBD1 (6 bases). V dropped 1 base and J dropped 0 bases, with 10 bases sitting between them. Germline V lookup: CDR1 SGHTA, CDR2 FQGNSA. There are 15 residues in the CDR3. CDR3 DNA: TGTGCCAGCAGCTTAGAAGGGGGAGTCTCCTACGAGCAGTACTTC. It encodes CASSLEGGVSYEQYF.

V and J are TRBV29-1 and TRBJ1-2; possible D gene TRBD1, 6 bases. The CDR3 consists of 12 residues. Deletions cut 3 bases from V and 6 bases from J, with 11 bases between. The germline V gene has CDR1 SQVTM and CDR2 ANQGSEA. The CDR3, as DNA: TGCAGCGTTGATACACAGGGCCATGGCTACACCTTC. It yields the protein CSVDTQGHGYTF. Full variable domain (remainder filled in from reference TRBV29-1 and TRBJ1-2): SAVISQKPSRDICQRGTSLTIQCQVDSQVTMMFWYRQQPGQSLTLIATANQGSEATYESGFVIDKFPISRPNLTFSTLTVSNMSPEDSSIYLCSVDTQGHGYTFGSGTRLTVV.

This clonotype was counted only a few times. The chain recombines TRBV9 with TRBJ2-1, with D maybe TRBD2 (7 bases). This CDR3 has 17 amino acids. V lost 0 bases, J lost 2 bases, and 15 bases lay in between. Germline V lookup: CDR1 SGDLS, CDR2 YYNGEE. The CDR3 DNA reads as TGTGCCAGCAGCGTAGGGGTAGAAGGGGGGGCCTACAATGAGCAGTTCTTC. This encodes CASSVGVEGGAYNEQFF. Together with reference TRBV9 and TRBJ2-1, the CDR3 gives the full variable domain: DSGVTQTPKHLITATGQRVTLRCSPRSGDLSVYWYQQSLDQGLQFLIQYYNGEERAKGNILERFSAQQFPDLHSELNLSSLELGDSALYFCASSVGVEGGAYNEQFFGPGTRLTVL.

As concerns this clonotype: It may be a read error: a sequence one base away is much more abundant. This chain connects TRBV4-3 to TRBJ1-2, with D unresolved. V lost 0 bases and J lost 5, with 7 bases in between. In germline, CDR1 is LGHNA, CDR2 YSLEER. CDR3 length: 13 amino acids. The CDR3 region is CASSQDGAYGYTF. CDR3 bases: TGCGCCAGCAGCCAAGATGGAGCTTATGGCTACACCTTC.

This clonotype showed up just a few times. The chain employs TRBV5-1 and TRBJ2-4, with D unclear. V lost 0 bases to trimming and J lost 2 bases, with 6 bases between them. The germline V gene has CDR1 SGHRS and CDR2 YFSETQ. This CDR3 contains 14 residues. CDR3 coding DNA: TGCGCCAGCAGCTTGGACAGACCCAAAAACATTCAGTACTTC. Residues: CASSLDRPKNIQYF.

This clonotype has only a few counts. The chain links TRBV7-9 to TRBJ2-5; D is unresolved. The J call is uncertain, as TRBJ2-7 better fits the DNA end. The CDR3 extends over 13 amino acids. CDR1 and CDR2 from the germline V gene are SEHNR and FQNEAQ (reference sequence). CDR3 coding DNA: TGTGCCAGCAGCTTAGCGCCGTCGGTCGAGCAGTACTTC. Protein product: CASSLAPSVEQYF.

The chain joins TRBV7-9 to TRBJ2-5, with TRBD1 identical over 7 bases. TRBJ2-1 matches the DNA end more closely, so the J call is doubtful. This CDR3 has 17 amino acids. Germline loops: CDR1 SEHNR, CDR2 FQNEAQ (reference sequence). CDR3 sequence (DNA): TGTGCCAGCAGCCCAAGACAGGGATCCCACTCGTATAATGAGCAGTTCTTC. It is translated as CASSPRQGSHSYNEQFF.

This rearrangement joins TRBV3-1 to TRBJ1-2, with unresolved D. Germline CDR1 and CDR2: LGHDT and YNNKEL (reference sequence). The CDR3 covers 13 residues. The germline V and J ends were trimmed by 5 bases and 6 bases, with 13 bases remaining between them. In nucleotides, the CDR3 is TGTGCCAGCAGCGAGTTTCGGTCCGATGGCTACACCTTC. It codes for CASSEFRSDGYTF.

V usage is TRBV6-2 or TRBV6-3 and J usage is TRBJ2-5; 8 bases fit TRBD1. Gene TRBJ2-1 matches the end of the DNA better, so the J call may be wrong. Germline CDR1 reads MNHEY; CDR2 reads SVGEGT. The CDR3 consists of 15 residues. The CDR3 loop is CASRKDRVPNNEQFF. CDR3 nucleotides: TGTGCCAGCAGGAAGGACAGGGTTCCTAATAATGAGCAGTTCTTC.

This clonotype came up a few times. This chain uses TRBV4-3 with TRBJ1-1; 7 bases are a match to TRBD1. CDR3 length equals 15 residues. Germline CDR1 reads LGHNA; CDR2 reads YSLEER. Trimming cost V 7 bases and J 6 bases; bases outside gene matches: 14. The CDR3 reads CASNHEKLGTAEAFF. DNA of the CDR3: TGCGCCAGCAACCACGAGAAACTTGGGACAGCTGAAGCTTTCTTT.

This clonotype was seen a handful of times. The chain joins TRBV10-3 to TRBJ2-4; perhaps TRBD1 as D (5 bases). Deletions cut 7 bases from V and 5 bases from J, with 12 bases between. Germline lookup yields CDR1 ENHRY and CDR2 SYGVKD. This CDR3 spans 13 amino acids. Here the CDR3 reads CAINVGRENIQYF. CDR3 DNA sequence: TGTGCCATCAATGTGGGGCGCGAAAACATTCAGTACTTC.